One T cell receptor beta chain is described in this entry. Repertoires were generated with immunoSEQ multiplex PCR, while TCRdb's copy carries only in-frame clones and drops some. The sample has some 300,000 clones, 75% to 90% seen once. The sample belongs to a study of blood T cell repertoires in COVID-19. Sequencing used peripheral blood. The receptor's source is a woman in her 70s with COVID-19, enrolled during active disease.

The CDR3 is CASSLLDFSGSNEQFF. CDR3 coding DNA: TGTGCCAGCAGCTTACTGGACTTTAGCGGGAGCAATGAGCAGTTCTTC. The chain carries TRBV7-9 and TRBJ2-1; 9 bases align to TRBD2. Germline V gives CDR1 SEHNR, CDR2 FQNEAQ (reference sequence). This CDR3 comprises 16 residues. Losses at the gene ends were 2 bases for V and 6 bases for J; bases not matched to a gene: 8. The full variable domain, its missing parts supplied by reference TRBV7-9 and TRBJ2-1, is DTGVSQNPRHKITKRGQNVTFRCDPISEHNRLYWYRQTLGQGPEFLTYFQNEAQLEKSRLLSDRFSAERPKGSFSTLEIQRTEQGDSAMYLCASSLLDFSGSNEQFFGPGTRLTVL.